The sequence of this T cell receptor beta chain was determined in a study of neurological immune-mediated disorders. Germline-derived CDR1 and CDR2 are SGHRS and YFSETQ. This CDR3 is 14 amino acids long. The V end lost 4 bases, the J end lost 1 base, and 11 bases lay between the germline ends. cDNA synthesis was performed by 5'RACE with 10-nucleotide random UMIs. TCRdb used MiXCR to reprocess the 5' RACE reads, holding one entry per CDR3 protein. Of 20,000 to 25,000 distinct CDR3 sequences detected, roughly 13% appear once; the ten largest clones hold roughly 5.4%. Many counts were recorded for this clonotype. Specified time point: technical triplicate 1.

The sample taken for sequencing was CD4+ T cells from blood. This clonotype originated in a female donor with HTLV-1-associated myelopathy (HAM/TSP). The chain joins TRBV5-1 to TRBJ2-5; D may be TRBD1 (6 bases). Here the CDR3 DNA reads TGCGCCAGCAGCACCGGGACACTCCAAGAGACCCAGTACTTC. As protein: CASSTGTLQETQYF.